A single sample is the source of the 26 T cell receptor beta chains below, sequenced in a study of T cells in Graves' hyperthyroidism and ophthalmopathy. Amplified TCR beta CDR3 regions came from RNA transcripts. HTBI primers were employed in a first-round RT-PCR of the TCR CDR3. Each CDR3 protein is one row after TCRdb ran MiXCR on the multiplex PCR reads. Of about 500,000 distinct CDR3 sequences listed, under 20% are singletons. Sequenced sample: blood. The receptors shown here come from a woman between 18 and 29 years old with Graves' ophthalmopathy.

V is TRBV29-1 and J is TRBJ1-2; tentative D call: TRBD1 (5 bases). Per the germline V gene, CDR1 is SQVTM and CDR2 is ANQGSEA. The CDR3 totals 14 residues. V lost 6 bases and J lost 2, with 16 bases in between. CDR3 coding DNA: TGCAGCGTCTACGGGGACGGAACAAACTATGGCTACACCTTC. Amino acid sequence: CSVYGDGTNYGYTF.

This chain uses TRBV7-2 with TRBJ1-1; possible D gene TRBD1, 5 bases. The CDR3 runs to 13 residues. The germline CDR1 and CDR2 sequences are SGHTA and FQGNSA. Trimming took off 5 bases at V and 4 bases at J, with 11 bases between the two ends. CDR3 DNA sequence: TGTGCCAGCAGCCCTCCAGGGCCCACTGAAGCTTTCTTT. This gives the protein CASSPPGPTEAFF.

This clonotype was counted only a few times. The chain uses TRBV12-3 or TRBV12-4 and TRBJ2-1; D may be TRBD2 (6 bases). The germline V and J ends were trimmed by 8 bases and 2 bases, with 16 bases remaining between them. This CDR3 is 15 amino acids long. The DNA of the CDR3 is TGTGCCAGCGGTTCTAGCGCGATGGCCTACAATGAGCAGTTCTTC. This encodes CASGSSAMAYNEQFF.

The chain couples TRBV7-3 to TRBJ1-1, with D perhaps matching TRBD1 (5 bases). V lost 5 bases to trimming and J lost 1 base, with 8 bases between them. Per germline, CDR1 SGHTA and CDR2 FQGTGA. The CDR3 covers 13 residues. The CDR3 here is CASSQGSNTEAFF. Written as DNA, the CDR3 is TGTGCCAGCAGCCAGGGCTCGAACACTGAAGCTTTCTTT.

This clonotype was counted at least ten times. This rearrangement joins TRBV30 to TRBJ1-1; a weak D match, TRBD1 (6 bases). The V gene lost 5 bases and the J gene lost 4 bases, with 23 bases spanning the gap. The CDR3 has 16 residues. Germline V lookup: CDR1 GTSNPN, CDR2 SVGIG (reference sequence). DNA for the CDR3: TGTGCCTGGGTCCCCCTAGGTTGGCAGGGGTCCACTGAAGCTTTCTTT. Protein sequence: CAWVPLGWQGSTEAFF.

The table lists this clonotype with a few counts. The chain employs TRBV15 and TRBJ2-6, with unresolved D. CDR1 and CDR2 from the germline V gene are LNHNV and YYDKDF (reference sequence). The CDR3 contains 14 residues. V was trimmed by 6 bases and J by 4 bases, leaving 10 bases between them. CDR3 region: CATSKVAGANVLTF. CDR3 DNA sequence: TGTGCCACCAGTAAGGTGGCAGGGGCCAACGTCCTGACTTTC.

This clonotype has ten or more counts. The chain carries TRBV6-1 and TRBJ1-6; 11 nucleotides agree with TRBD1. After removal of 5 bases from V and 8 bases from J, the junction contained 5 bases not matched to a gene. CDR3 size: 15 residues. Germline V gene lookup returns CDR1 MNHNS and CDR2 SASEGT. The CDR3 region has the DNA TGTGCCAGCAGTCGGACAGGGGGCGACGATTCACCCCTCCACTTT. Translated: CASSRTGGDDSPLHF.

This clonotype was seen a handful of times. This chain joins TRBV3-1 and TRBJ2-2, with D possibly being TRBD2 (5 bases). The CDR3 is made up of 16 amino acids. V was pared by 4 bases and J by 1 base, with 13 bases between. Germline CDR1 LGHDT, CDR2 YNNKEL (reference sequence). CDR3 bases: TGTGCCAGCAGCCCCAGCGGCCCGGGGAACACCGGGGAGCTGTTTTTT. It is translated as CASSPSGPGNTGELFF.

This clonotype was detected ten times or more. The chain joins TRBV2 to TRBJ1-1; D might be TRBD1 (5 bases). V dropped 10 bases and J dropped 0 bases, with 12 bases sitting between them. CDR1 is SNHLY, CDR2 FYNNEI, per germline. This CDR3 spans 13 amino acids. The CDR3 sequence: CATRQSMNTEAFF. The CDR3 bases are TGTGCCACACGACAGTCAATGAACACTGAAGCTTTCTTT.

The chain joins TRBV5-1 to TRBJ1-1; no firm D call. Germline-derived CDR1 and CDR2 are SGHRS and YFSETQ. CDR3 length equals 15 residues. The germline V and J ends were trimmed by 0 bases and 3 bases, with 12 bases remaining between them. This chain's CDR3 is CASSLAAGMDTEAFF. CDR3 sequence (DNA): TGCGCCAGCAGCTTGGCCGCGGGGATGGACACTGAAGCTTTCTTT.

This clonotype was observed many times. The chain couples TRBV5-4 to TRBJ1-2, with 10 bases matching TRBD1. The CDR3 contains 14 residues. Trimming removed 3 bases from V and 6 bases from J; junction bases left unmatched: 5. Germline CDR1 reads SGHNT; CDR2 reads YYREEE (reference sequence). The CDR3 spells CASSSTGGIDGYTF. The CDR3 DNA sequence: TGTGCCAGCAGCTCGACAGGGGGCATAGATGGCTACACCTTC.

V usage is TRBV6-1 and J usage is TRBJ2-1; D is unresolved. The CDR3 sequence is 12 residues long. Germline-derived CDR1 and CDR2 are MNHNS and SASEGT. V lost 7 bases and J lost 8, with 12 bases in between. The CDR3, as DNA: TGTGCCAGCACCCAGACGTGGGATGAGCAGTTCTTC. Amino acid sequence: CASTQTWDEQFF.

In this sample, this clonotype turned up many times. The chain uses TRBV7-2 and TRBJ2-1, with D maybe TRBD2 (5 bases). The CDR3 runs to 14 residues. CDR1 SGHTA and CDR2 FQGNSA come from the germline V gene. V lost 1 base and J lost 7, with 11 bases in between. The CDR3 region has the DNA TGTGCCAGCAGCTTAGAGGGTCCGGGGAATGAGCAGTTCTTC. As protein: CASSLEGPGNEQFF.

The CDR3 bases are TGTGCCAGCTCCTCTAGGGCCACCGGGGAGCTGTTTTTT. It translates to CASSSRATGELFF. This chain uses TRBV6-4 with TRBJ2-2; D is unclear. Trimming pared 8 bases from V and 4 bases from J, leaving 11 bases between. The CDR3 covers 13 residues. Germline CDR1 MRHNA, CDR2 SNTAGT.

Many counts were recorded for this clonotype. V usage is TRBV12-3 or TRBV12-4 and J usage is TRBJ1-2; tentative D call: TRBD1 (5 bases). The CDR3 is made up of 15 amino acids. V was shortened by 1 base and J by 2 bases, with 11 bases between the two germline ends. The CDR3 bases are TGTGCCAGCAGTTTAGGGCCCAGGGTCAACTATGGCTACACCTTC. Residues: CASSLGPRVNYGYTF.

This clonotype showed up many times. The chain is built from TRBV11-2 and TRBJ1-1; 8 bases agree with TRBD1. CDR1 and CDR2 from the germline V gene are SGHAT and FQNNGV. The CDR3 spans 16 residues. The V gene end was trimmed by 1 base and the J gene end by 4 bases; junction bases not matched to a gene: 8. CDR3 amino acids: CASSLAPRGRVTEAFF. In nucleotides, the CDR3 is TGTGCCAGCAGCTTAGCTCCCAGGGGGCGCGTCACTGAAGCTTTCTTT.

The chain uses TRBV24-1 and TRBJ2-5; a weak D match, TRBD1 (6 bases). The CDR3 is made up of 13 amino acids. V dropped 5 bases and J dropped 4 bases, with 10 bases sitting between them. CDR1 is KGHDR, CDR2 SFDVKD, per germline. CDR3 sequence reads: CATSGGHGETQYF. Here the CDR3 DNA reads TGTGCCACCAGTGGGGGGCATGGAGAGACCCAGTACTTC.

The chain employs TRBV6-1 and TRBJ2-1; 11 bases are shared with TRBD2. Trimming cost V 7 bases and J 6 bases; bases outside gene matches: 5. Germline V lookup: CDR1 MNHNS, CDR2 SASEGT. The CDR3 is 14 amino acids. The CDR3 DNA is TGTGCCAGCACAACTAGCGGGGGTTTCAATGAGCAGTTCTTC. This gives the protein CASTTSGGFNEQFF.

This clonotype was counted ten times or more. V and J are TRBV9 and TRBJ2-3; D uncertain. The CDR3 has 15 residues. Germline V gene lookup returns CDR1 SGDLS and CDR2 YYNGEE. V was cut by 0 bases and J by 2 bases, with 10 bases left in between. The CDR3 bases are TGTGCCAGCAGCGTAGCCGTGACCAACACAGATACGCAGTATTTT. Its translation: CASSVAVTNTDTQYF.

The chain combines TRBV4-1 with TRBJ1-1, with a possible D match to TRBD1 (5 bases). The CDR3 has 15 amino acids. The germline V and J ends were trimmed by 0 bases and 6 bases, with 14 bases remaining between them. Germline assignment: CDR1 MGHRA and CDR2 YSYEKL. CDR3 sequence reads: CASSQEWKGSAEAFF. CDR3 sequence (DNA): TGCGCCAGCAGCCAAGAGTGGAAGGGGAGCGCTGAAGCTTTCTTT.

This clonotype was picked up many times. This rearrangement joins TRBV27 to TRBJ2-1; 7 bases line up with TRBD2. The CDR3 runs to 15 residues. V gave up 3 bases and J gave up 4 bases; unmatched junction bases: 6. Germline assignment: CDR1 MNHEY and CDR2 SMNVEV (reference sequence). CDR3 protein: CASSFRRGGYNEQFF. In nucleotides, the CDR3 is TGTGCCAGCAGTTTTAGGCGCGGGGGTTACAATGAGCAGTTCTTC.

This clonotype was counted many times. The V call is TRBV18, the J call TRBJ1-2; tentatively, D is TRBD1 (6 bases). Trimming took 3 bases from V and 5 from J, leaving 16 bases between them. The germline V gene encodes CDR1 KGHSH and CDR2 LQKENI. This CDR3 is 15 amino acids long. The CDR3 region is CASSPTDSDAYGYTF. In DNA, the CDR3 is TGTGCCAGCTCACCCACGGACAGTGACGCTTATGGCTACACCTTC.

Note on this clonotype: This could be a read error, since a much larger clone is one nucleotide away. The rearrangement links TRBV28 to TRBJ2-7, with D perhaps assigned TRBD1 or TRBD2 (5 bases each). The germline gives CDR1 MDHEN, CDR2 SYDVKM. The V end lost 6 bases, the J end lost 11 bases, and 17 bases lay between the germline ends. The CDR3 totals 12 residues. CDR3 nucleotide sequence: TGTGCCAGCAGCCCCATAGGCAGGGAGAAGTACTTC. It codes for CASSPIGREKYF. The whole variable domain, filled in from reference TRBV28 and TRBJ2-7, reads DVKVTQSSRYLVKRTGEKVFLECVQDMDHENMFWYRQDPGLGLRLIYFSYDVKMKEKGDIPEGYSVSREKKERFSLILESASTNQTSMYLCASSPIGREKYFGPGTRLTVT.

The genes are TRBV9 and TRBJ2-5; D possibly corresponds to TRBD2 (6 bases). The V end was cut by 0 bases, the J end by 2 bases, with 8 bases between. This CDR3 is 14 amino acids long. The V gene's germline CDR1 is SGDLS and CDR2 YYNGEE. The CDR3 region is CASSVVGGQETQYF. CDR3 sequence (DNA): TGTGCCAGCAGCGTAGTGGGGGGTCAAGAGACCCAGTACTTC.

Many counts were recorded for this clonotype. The genes are TRBV7-2 and TRBJ1-2, with a possible D match to TRBD1 (6 bases). Trimming removed 3 bases at V and 3 bases at J, with 11 bases between. This CDR3 contains 14 residues. Germline lookup yields CDR1 SGHTA and CDR2 FQGNSA. CDR3 in amino acids: CASSLVGGHYGYTF. CDR3 bases: TGTGCCAGCAGCTTGGTGGGGGGGCACTATGGCTACACCTTC. Combining the CDR3 with reference TRBV7-2 and TRBJ1-2 gives the whole variable domain GAGVSQSPSNKVTEKGKDVELRCDPISGHTALYWYRQSLGQGLEFLIYFQGNSAPDKSGLPSDRFSAERTGGSVSTLTIQRTQQEDSAVYLCASSLVGGHYGYTFGSGTRLTVV.

The V call is TRBV5-6, the J call TRBJ1-1, with D possibly TRBD1 on 6 matching bases. Germline V gene lookup returns CDR1 SGHDT and CDR2 YYEEEE. This CDR3 region has 13 residues. The V and J ends lost 4 bases and 10 bases respectively, with 17 bases between them. CDR3 protein: CASSQMSGAGAFF. CDR3 DNA: TGTGCCAGCAGCCAAATGTCGGGGGCAGGAGCTTTCTTT. The variable domain in full, completed from reference TRBV5-6 and TRBJ1-1, reads DAGVTQSPTHLIKTRGQQVTLRCSPKSGHDTVSWYQQALGQGPQFIFQYYEEEERQRGNFPDRFSGHQFPNYSSELNVNALLLGDSALYLCASSQMSGAGAFFGQGTRLTVV.